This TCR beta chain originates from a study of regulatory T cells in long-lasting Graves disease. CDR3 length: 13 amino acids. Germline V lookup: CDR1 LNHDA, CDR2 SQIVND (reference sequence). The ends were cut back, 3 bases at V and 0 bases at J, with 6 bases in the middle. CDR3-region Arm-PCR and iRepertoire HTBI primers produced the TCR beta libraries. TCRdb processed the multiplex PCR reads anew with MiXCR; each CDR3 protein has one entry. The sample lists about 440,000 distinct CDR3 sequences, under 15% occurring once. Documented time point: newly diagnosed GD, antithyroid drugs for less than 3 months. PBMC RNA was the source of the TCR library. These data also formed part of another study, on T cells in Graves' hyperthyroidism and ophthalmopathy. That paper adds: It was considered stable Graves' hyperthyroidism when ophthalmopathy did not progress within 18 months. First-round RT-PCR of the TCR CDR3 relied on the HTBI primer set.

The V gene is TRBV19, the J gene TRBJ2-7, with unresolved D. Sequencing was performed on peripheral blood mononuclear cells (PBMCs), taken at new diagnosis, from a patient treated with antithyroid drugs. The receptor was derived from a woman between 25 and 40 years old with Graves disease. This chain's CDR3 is CASSINFSYEQYF. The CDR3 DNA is TGTGCCAGTAGTATCAACTTCTCCTACGAGCAGTACTTC.